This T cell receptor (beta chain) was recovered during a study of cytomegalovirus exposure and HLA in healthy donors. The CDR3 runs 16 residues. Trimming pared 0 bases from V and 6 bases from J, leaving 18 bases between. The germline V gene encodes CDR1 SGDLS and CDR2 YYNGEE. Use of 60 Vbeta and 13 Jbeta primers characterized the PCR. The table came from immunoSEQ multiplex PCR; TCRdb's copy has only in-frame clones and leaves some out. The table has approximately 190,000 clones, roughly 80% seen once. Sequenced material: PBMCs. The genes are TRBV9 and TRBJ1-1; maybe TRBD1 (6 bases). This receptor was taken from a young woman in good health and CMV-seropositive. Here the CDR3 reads CASSVGGGQIPPEAFF. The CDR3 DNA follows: TGTGCCAGCAGCGTAGGGGGGGGGCAAATCCCCCCTGAAGCTTTCTTT.